This T cell receptor (beta chain) stems from a study of read filtering for tumor transcriptome and immune sequencing. Study as a whole: Roughly 8 patients were R-ISS I, 16 were R-ISS II, more than five were R-ISS III. Whole-transcriptome libraries were prepared after DNase treatment.

Bone marrow was sampled from every patient at the time of active disease. Per the germline V gene, CDR1 is SQVTM and CDR2 is ANQGSEA. V was cut by 7 bases and J by 0 bases, with 21 bases left in between. The CDR3 covers 16 residues. This library used roughly 400 ng RNA and molecular barcoded adaptors spanning alpha/delta and beta/gamma chains. TCRdb re-called the reads with MiXCR, one entry per CDR3 protein. The sample yields tens of thousands of distinct CDR3 sequences, roughly an eighth seen once. Study conclusions and caveats: RNA-seq captured clonotypes less deeply and reliably than IR-seq.

This clonotype was counted ten times or more. The antigen remains undetermined. Input material: a population of CD138-negative cells sorted from bone marrow. This TCR derives from a donor aged 40 or over with multiple myeloma. The chain recombines TRBV29-1 with TRBJ1-1; no reliable D call. CDR3 protein: CSGVPDLNNMNTEAFF. DNA of the CDR3: TGCAGCGGTGTACCAGACCTTAACAATATGAACACTGAAGCTTTCTTT.